This TCR beta chain comes out of a study of cytomegalovirus exposure and HLA in healthy donors. Study observations and caveats: The authors assumed roughly uniform sequencing depth across donors for presence/absence analyses. Published work reported that the classifier diagnosed cytomegalovirus status with high specificity and sensitivity. Segments of the TCR beta V type were, in most cases, productive about 87% or about 30% of the time in an earlier analysis.

Primers for the PCR totalled 60 Vbeta and 13 Jbeta. TCRdb's table, derived via immunoSEQ multiplex PCR, lists solely in-frame clones and lacks some. Among about 170,000 clones listed, 84% were seen once. Remarks on this clone: Its antigen remains unknown.

This CDR3 region has 14 residues. Trimming shortened V by 0 bases and J by 10 bases, and 14 bases separated the two germline ends. Germline CDR1 SGHNT, CDR2 YYREEE (reference sequence). Though nominally healthy at sampling, donors likely had unrecorded immune exposures. The specimen sequenced was PBMCs. This TCR was sampled from a man aged 18 to 35 in good health and CMV-seronegative. This rearrangement joins TRBV5-4 to TRBJ2-1; weak D call: TRBD2 (5 bases). The CDR3: CASSLVSGVEEQFF. The CDR3 nucleotides read TGTGCCAGCAGCTTGGTCTCCGGGGTAGAGGAGCAGTTCTTC.